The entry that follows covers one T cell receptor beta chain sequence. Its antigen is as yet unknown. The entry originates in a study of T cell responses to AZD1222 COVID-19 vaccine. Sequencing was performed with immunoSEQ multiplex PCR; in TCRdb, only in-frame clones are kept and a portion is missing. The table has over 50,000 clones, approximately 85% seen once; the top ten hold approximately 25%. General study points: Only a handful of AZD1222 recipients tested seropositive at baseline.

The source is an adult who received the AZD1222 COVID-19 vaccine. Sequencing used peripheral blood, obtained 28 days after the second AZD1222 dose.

The CDR3 sequence is CASSYSSGWWNEQYF. The CDR3 nucleotides read TGTGCCAGCAGTTACTCCAGTGGGTGGTGGAACGAGCAGTACTTC. This sequence joins TRBV6-5 and TRBJ2-7; no firm D call. CDR3 length: 15 residues. Germline lookup yields CDR1 MNHEY and CDR2 SVGAGI. With 0 bases removed from V and 5 bases from J, the gap between germline ends came to 14 bases.